This T cell receptor beta chain stems from a study of Ad26.COV2.S vaccination and SARS-CoV-2 variants. Background on the study: A COV1001 Ad26.COV2.S trial-arm participant provided the sample.

Deletions cut 0 bases from V and 10 bases from J, with 11 bases between. Looked up from germline, CDR1 is SGHRS and CDR2 is YFSETQ. The CDR3 is 14 residues long. Repertoires were generated with immunoSEQ multiplex PCR, while TCRdb's copy carries only in-frame clones and drops some. The sample records about half a million clones, about 89% being singletons. The treatment is: about 20 received Ad26.COV2.S at low or high dose, single or two shots; several received placebo; per-sample allocation not given. At day 63 after the first vaccine or placebo injection, samples were drawn. The TCR comes from a person between 18 and 65 years old who received the Ad26.COV2.S COVID-19 vaccine or a placebo. This sequence joins TRBV5-1 and TRBJ1-6; no clear D. This specimen consisted of peripheral blood, obtained in a trial of Ad26.COV2.S vaccine versus placebo. The CDR3 coding sequence is TGCGCCAGCAGCTTGGACCAGTCCGGCTCACCCCTCCACTTT. As protein: CASSLDQSGSPLHF.